This T cell receptor beta chain was obtained from a study of blood T cell repertoires in COVID-19. There are a few counts of this clone. The length of the CDR3 is 15 residues. Sequencing was performed with immunoSEQ multiplex PCR; in TCRdb, only in-frame clones are kept and a portion is missing. The table has approximately 250,000 clones, 88% seen once. The receptor was derived from a woman aged 55-70 years in a cohort exposed to, infected with or recovered from COVID-19 (not recorded which). The gene calls are TRBV21-1 and TRBJ2-2; no check of the table's D call, TRBD1, against the DNA was made. TRBV21-1 is flagged as a pseudogene. Source material: PBMCs or T cells enriched from blood (not recorded which). In nucleotides, the CDR3 is TGTGCCAGCGGCACCGGGACAAAGAACACCGGGGAGCTGTTTTTT. It specifies CASGTGTKNTGELFF.